This is a list of T cell receptor beta chains from one sample in a study of T-cell reconstitution after alpha-beta-depleted transplantation in children. TCRdb used MiXCR to reprocess the PCR reads, holding one entry per CDR3 protein. The sample consists of 700,000 to 950,000 distinct CDR3 sequences, roughly 15% of them appearing once. The material sequenced was PBMCs, mostly from graft donor cells, taken 360 days after TCRalphabeta/CD19-depleted stem cell transplant. The source of these receptors is a male patient younger than 18 who had a stem cell transplant for acute lymphoblastic leukemia, so the T cells may come from the graft donor. Each CDR3 is given with its conserved first and last residue. The D gene is left open where the match is weak. Rows give clone size only sometimes, using once, few, many, or a class for an expanded clone.

j_gene | abundance | v_gene | d_gene | CDR3nt | CDR3aa
TRBJ1-4 | - | TRBV4-1 | TRBD1 | TGCGCCAGCAGCCACGCCTCGGGACAGGGGGCGCTTGGTGAAAAACTGTTTTTT | CASSHASGQGALGEKLFF
TRBJ2-4 | - | TRBV29-1 | - | TGCAGAGTCACAGCGGGAGCCAAAAACATTCAGTACTTC | CRVTAGAKNIQYF
TRBJ2-1 | - | TRBV15 | - | TGTGCCACCAGCAGGCGACTAGTAGGGTACAATGAGCAGTTCTTC | CATSRRLVGYNEQFF
TRBJ2-2 | - | TRBV5-1 | - | TGCGCCAGCAGCTTTCCGAGCGGGTACAACACCGGGGAGCTGTTTTTT | CASSFPSGYNTGELFF
TRBJ2-2 | many | TRBV7-8 | TRBD2 | TGTGCCAGCAGTCTCATTCCGGGACTAGACCCCGGGGAGCTGTTTTTT | CASSLIPGLDPGELFF
TRBJ2-2 | - | TRBV10-3 | - | TGTGCCATCAGTGAGTCTCCCGTTAGGCGAGCCGGGGAGCTGTTTTTT | CAISESPVRRAGELFF
TRBJ2-2 | - | TRBV7-3 | - | TGTGCCAGCGGACTGCAGAACACCGGGGAGCTGTTTTTT | CASGLQNTGELFF
TRBJ2-3 | - | TRBV5-1 | - | TGCGCCAGCAGCTTGGGCATTGGAGATACGCAGTATTTT | CASSLGIGDTQYF
TRBJ2-7 | few | TRBV6-4 | - | TGTGCCAGCAGTGAGCGGGCAGGGGAGGCCTACGAGCAGTACTTC | CASSERAGEAYEQYF
TRBJ2-1 | few | TRBV7-9 | - | TGTGCCAGCAGCTTAGCGCGGTCCAGCTCCTACAATGAGCAGTTCTTC | CASSLARSSSYNEQFF
TRBJ2-6 | - | TRBV15 | - | TGTGCCACCAGCAAAGTTCTGACCTCTGGGGCCAACGTCCTGACTTTC | CATSKVLTSGANVLTF
TRBJ1-2 | - | TRBV9 | - | TGTGCCAGCAGCGTAGGGGACGGGGGCTATGGCTACACCTTC | CASSVGDGGYGYTF
TRBJ1-1 | many | TRBV5-1 | - | TGCGCCAGCAGCTCCAGGGAGGTTACTTGGACTGAAGCTTTCTTT | CASSSREVTWTEAFF
TRBJ2-7 | - | TRBV5-1 | - | TGCGCCAGCAGCTTGAGAGAAAAAGTGGGCTACGAGCAGTACTTC | CASSLREKVGYEQYF
TRBJ2-5 | - | TRBV29-1 | TRBD1 | TGCAGCGTTGGTACCGGGACAGGGGTTTGGATTCTCCAAGAGACCCAGTACTTC | CSVGTGTGVWILQETQYF
TRBJ2-6 | - | TRBV24-1 | - | TGTGCCACCATCGCCTCTCTGGTTTCCTTCTCTGGGGCCAACGTCCTGACTTTC | CATIASLVSFSGANVLTF
TRBJ1-2 | - | TRBV12-3/TRBV12-4 | TRBD1 | TGTGCCAGCAGCGGGACAGGGTCCCGTTATGGCTACACCTTC | CASSGTGSRYGYTF
TRBJ1-2 | - | TRBV5-1 | TRBD1 | TGCGCCAGCACCTACGGGACAGGAGTTCTTGTCTACACCTTC | CASTYGTGVLVYTF
TRBJ2-7 | - | TRBV7-2 | TRBD1 | TGTGCCAGCAGCACACCGGGACAGAAGGGCTACGAGCAGTACTTC | CASSTPGQKGYEQYF
TRBJ2-1 | few | TRBV5-1 | - | TGCGCCAGCAGCTTGGGTCAGGACCCCAATGAGCAGTTCTTC | CASSLGQDPNEQFF
TRBJ2-2 | few | TRBV20-1 | TRBD2 | TGCAGTGCTCTAGCGGGAGTTACCGGGGAGCTGTTTTTT | CSALAGVTGELFF
TRBJ2-2 | many | TRBV11-3 | - | TGTGCCAGCAGTCCTGGGAAGACACTGAACACCGGGGAGCTGTTTTTT | CASSPGKTLNTGELFF
TRBJ2-7 | few | TRBV27 | TRBD2 | TGTGCCAGCAGTCCTAGCGGGGCCGACTCCTACGAGCAGTACTTC | CASSPSGADSYEQYF
TRBJ2-3 | few | TRBV27 | - | TGTGCCAGCAGTCCGCGCTCCCCCACAGATACGCAGTATTTT | CASSPRSPTDTQYF
TRBJ2-4 | many | TRBV15 | - | TGTGCCACCAGCAGAGATAACAACGTAAACATTCAGTACTTC | CATSRDNNVNIQYF
TRBJ1-2 | many | TRBV28 | TRBD1 | TGTGCCAGCAGTGCACCCACAGGGGACCTTAACTATGGCTACACCTTC | CASSAPTGDLNYGYTF
TRBJ2-1 | - | TRBV7-6 | TRBD2 | TGTGCCAGCAGCTTGGACTTGACTAGCTACAGCTACAATGAGCAGTTCTTC | CASSLDLTSYSYNEQFF
TRBJ1-5 | many | TRBV12-3/TRBV12-4 | - | TGTGCCAGCAGTTTGAGTGATCAGCCCCAGCATTTT | CASSLSDQPQHF
TRBJ2-3 | - | TRBV3-1 | - | TGTGCCAGCAGCCAAGATATCACAGATACGCAGTATTTT | CASSQDITDTQYF
TRBJ2-7 | - | TRBV10-3 | - | TGTGCCATCAGTGAGTCGGACCCGCAGTACTTC | CAISESDPQYF
TRBJ2-7 | few | TRBV6-5 | TRBD2 | TGTGCCAGCAGTAACGGACTAGGCTCCTACGAGCAGTACTTC | CASSNGLGSYEQYF
TRBJ1-1 | many | TRBV7-9 | - | TGTGCCAGCAGCTTTCCAGGGTGGAACACTGAAGCTTTCTTT | CASSFPGWNTEAFF
TRBJ1-5 | few | TRBV7-8 | - | TGTGCCAGCAGCTTAGCGCGGTCAGTTGGGTTTGAGAATCAGCCCCAGCATTTT | CASSLARSVGFENQPQHF
TRBJ1-2 | - | TRBV7-2 | - | TGTGCCAGCAGCTTATTGGATGGCTACACCTTC | CASSLLDGYTF
TRBJ2-2 | - | TRBV6-1 | - | TGTGCCAGCAGTGAAGCTGGGGCCTACGGGGAGCTGTTTTTT | CASSEAGAYGELFF
TRBJ2-1 | - | TRBV3-1 | TRBD2 | TGTGCCAGCAGCCAAGAACTAGCGGTCTACAATGAGCAGTTCTTC | CASSQELAVYNEQFF
TRBJ2-2 | - | TRBV19 | - | TGTGCCAGTAGTGCTAGCGAGAACACCGGGGAGCTGTTTTTT | CASSASENTGELFF
TRBJ2-1 | - | TRBV6-5 | - | TGTGCCAGCAAAAGCTCCTACAATGAGCAGTTCTTC | CASKSSYNEQFF
TRBJ1-2 | - | TRBV12-3/TRBV12-4 | - | TGTGCCAGCAGTTTCCAGGGGACCTATGGCTACACCTTC | CASSFQGTYGYTF
TRBJ2-7 | many | TRBV7-9 | TRBD2 | TGTGCCAGCAGCGGGTGGGGAGAAAGGACTAGCTCCTACGAGCAGTACTTC | CASSGWGERTSSYEQYF
TRBJ2-7 | few | TRBV20-1 | - | TGCAGTGCTACGAAACGTAGCCGGGAGCAGTACTTC | CSATKRSREQYF